This TCR beta chain was sequenced in a study of blood T cells in healthy people across ages. Germline V gene lookup returns CDR1 MNHEY and CDR2 SMNVEV (reference sequence). This CDR3 has 13 residues. V gave up 5 bases and J gave up 4 bases, with 8 bases separating them. PCR was performed a second time for about 7 to 11 cycles using a sample-barcoded 5' primer and a J-beta primer mix. In TCRdb, the 5' RACE reads were re-called with MiXCR into one record per CDR3 protein. This sample has 950,000 to 1,200,000 distinct CDR3 sequences, with about two fifths found just once. This clonotype has a handful of counts. Antigen specificity is unknown. Study-wide results and caveats: A roughly linear fall in TCR beta diversity per million T cells was seen with increasing age. Donors of long life had a larger count of naive CD4+ cells and greater diversity than aged donors.

The clonotype was recovered from a man aged 18-30 years in good health. Sequencing input: blood. V usage is TRBV27 and J usage is TRBJ1-4; TRBD1 is a possible D gene (6 bases). In DNA form, the CDR3 reads TGTGCCAGCAGTAGACAGGTTAATGAAAAACTGTTTTTT. Translating it yields CASSRQVNEKLFF. Using reference TRBV27 and TRBJ1-4 for the parts outside the CDR3, the full variable domain is EAQVTQNPRYLITVTGKKLTVTCSQNMNHEYMSWYRQDPGLGLRQIYYSMNVEVTDKGDVPEGYKVSRKEKRNFPLILESPSPNQTSLYFCASSRQVNEKLFFGSGTQLSVL.